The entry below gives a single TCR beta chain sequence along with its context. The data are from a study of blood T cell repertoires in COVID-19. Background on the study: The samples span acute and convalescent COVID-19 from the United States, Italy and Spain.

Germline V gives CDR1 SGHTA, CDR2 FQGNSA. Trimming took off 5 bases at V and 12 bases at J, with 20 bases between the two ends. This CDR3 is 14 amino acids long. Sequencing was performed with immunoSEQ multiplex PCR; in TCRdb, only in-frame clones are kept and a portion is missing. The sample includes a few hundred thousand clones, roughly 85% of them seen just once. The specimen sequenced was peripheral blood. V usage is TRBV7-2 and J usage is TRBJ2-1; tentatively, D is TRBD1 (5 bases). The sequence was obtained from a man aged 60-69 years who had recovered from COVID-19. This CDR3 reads CASSLGFGDRGQFF. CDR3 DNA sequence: TGTGCCAGCAGCCTGGGCTTTGGCGATAGGGGGCAGTTCTTC. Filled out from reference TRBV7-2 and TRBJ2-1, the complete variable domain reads GAGVSQSPSNKVTEKGKDVELRCDPISGHTALYWYRQSLGQGLEFLIYFQGNSAPDKSGLPSDRFSAERTGGSVSTLTIQRTQQEDSAVYLCASSLGFGDRGQFFGPGTRLTVL.